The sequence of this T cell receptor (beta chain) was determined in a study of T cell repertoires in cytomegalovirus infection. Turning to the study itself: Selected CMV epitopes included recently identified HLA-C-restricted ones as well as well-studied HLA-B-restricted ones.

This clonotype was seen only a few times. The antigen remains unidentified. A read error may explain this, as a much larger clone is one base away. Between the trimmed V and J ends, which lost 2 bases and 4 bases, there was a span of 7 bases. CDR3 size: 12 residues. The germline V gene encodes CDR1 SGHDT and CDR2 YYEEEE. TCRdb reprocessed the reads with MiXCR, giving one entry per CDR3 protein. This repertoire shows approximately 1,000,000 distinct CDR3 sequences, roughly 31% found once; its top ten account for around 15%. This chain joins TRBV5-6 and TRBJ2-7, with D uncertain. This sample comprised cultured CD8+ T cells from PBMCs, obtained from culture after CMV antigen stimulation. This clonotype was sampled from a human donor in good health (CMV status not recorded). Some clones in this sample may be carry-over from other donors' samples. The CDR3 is CASSFTGYEQYV. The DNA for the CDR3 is TGTGCCAGCAGCTTTACGGGTTACGAGCAGTACGTC.